The clone carrying this T cell receptor beta chain was observed once. Its matching antigen is unknown. A multiplex PCR was run with 60 Vbeta primers and 13 Jbeta primers. The repertoire was sequenced with immunoSEQ multiplex PCR; TCRdb's copy has only in-frame clones and lacks some. The profile covers about 120,000 clones, with approximately 81% appearing a single time and roughly 4.3% taken by the ten largest. This sample is part of a study of cytomegalovirus exposure and HLA in healthy donors. Study results and limitations: Cytomegalovirus status was reportedly diagnosed by the classifier with high sensitivity and specificity. A list of around 150 TCR beta chains associated with cytomegalovirus was given. Indistinguishability led to the exclusion of some V segments, TRBV6-2 and TRBV6-3 included.

This CDR3 is 14 amino acids long. The junction had 5 bases not matched to a gene; V was cut back by 2 bases and J by 6 bases. Looked up from germline, CDR1 is SGDLS and CDR2 is YYNGEE. Sequenced input: PBMCs. This chain connects TRBV9 to TRBJ2-1, with 7 bases matching TRBD2. The origin of this receptor is a man aged 25 to 40 in good health and CMV-seropositive. The CDR3 DNA is TGTGCCAGCAGCGTCGGACTAGAAGGCAATGAGCAGTTCTTC. It yields the protein CASSVGLEGNEQFF.